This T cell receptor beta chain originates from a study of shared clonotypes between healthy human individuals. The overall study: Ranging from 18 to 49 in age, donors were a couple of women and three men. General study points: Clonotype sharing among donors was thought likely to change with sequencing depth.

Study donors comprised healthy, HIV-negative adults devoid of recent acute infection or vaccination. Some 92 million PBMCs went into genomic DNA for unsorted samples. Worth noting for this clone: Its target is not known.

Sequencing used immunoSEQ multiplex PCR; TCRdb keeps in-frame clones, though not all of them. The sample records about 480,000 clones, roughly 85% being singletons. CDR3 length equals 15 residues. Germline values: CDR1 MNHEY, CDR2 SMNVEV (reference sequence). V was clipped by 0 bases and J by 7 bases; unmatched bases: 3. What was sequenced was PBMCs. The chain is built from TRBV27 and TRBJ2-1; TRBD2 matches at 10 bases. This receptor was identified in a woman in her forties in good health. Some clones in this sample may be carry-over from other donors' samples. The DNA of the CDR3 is TGTGCCAGCAGTTTATCTAATAGCGGGAGGAATGAGCAGTTCTTC. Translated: CASSLSNSGRNEQFF.